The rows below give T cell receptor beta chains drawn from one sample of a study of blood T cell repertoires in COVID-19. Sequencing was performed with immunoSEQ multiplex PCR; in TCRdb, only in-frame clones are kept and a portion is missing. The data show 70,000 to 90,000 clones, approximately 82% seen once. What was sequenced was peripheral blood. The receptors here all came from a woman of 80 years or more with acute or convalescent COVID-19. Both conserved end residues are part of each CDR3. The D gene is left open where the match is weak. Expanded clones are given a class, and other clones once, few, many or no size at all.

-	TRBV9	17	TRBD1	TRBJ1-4	CASSSGQGLATNEKLFF	TGTGCCAGCAGCAGTGGACAGGGCCTTGCAACTAATGAAAAACTGTTTTTT
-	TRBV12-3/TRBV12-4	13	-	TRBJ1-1	CATKESLRTEAFF	TGTGCCACTAAGGAAAGCCTGAGGACTGAAGCTTTCTTT
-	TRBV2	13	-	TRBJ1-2	CASSEARSYGYTF	TGTGCCAGCAGTGAAGCGCGTTCCTATGGCTACACCTTC
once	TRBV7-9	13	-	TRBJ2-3	CASLKGETDTQYF	TGTGCCAGTTTGAAGGGGGAGACAGATACGCAGTATTTT
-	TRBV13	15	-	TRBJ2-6	CASSPGNSGANVLTF	TGTGCCAGCAGCCCAGGCAACTCTGGGGCCAACGTCCTGACTTTC
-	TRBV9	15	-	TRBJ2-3	CASSVEAGYTDTQYF	TGTGCCAGCAGCGTAGAAGCCGGGTACACAGATACGCAGTATTTT
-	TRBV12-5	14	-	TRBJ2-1	CASGLSGGYNEQFF	TGTGCTAGTGGTTTAAGCGGTGGGTACAATGAGCAGTTCTTC
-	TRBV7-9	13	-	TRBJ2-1	CASTLYAGNEQFF	TGTGCCAGCACCCTCTACGCGGGCAATGAGCAGTTCTTC
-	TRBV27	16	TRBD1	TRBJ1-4	CASSGSGQGESEKLFF	TGTGCCAGCAGCGGCTCTGGACAGGGCGAGAGTGAAAAACTGTTTTTT
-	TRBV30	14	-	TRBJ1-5	CAWARDNRNQPQHF	TGTGCCTGGGCCCGGGACAATCGCAATCAGCCCCAGCATTTT
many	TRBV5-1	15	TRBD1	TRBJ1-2	CASSSGQGSLYGYTF	TGCGCCAGCAGCTCCGGACAGGGGAGCCTCTATGGCTACACCTTC